This T cell receptor (beta chain) was sequenced for a study of CD8+CD57+ T cells in acquired aplastic anemia (dated by TCRdb to about 2018). At the level of the whole study: A mean of around 3.2 ug of DNA, ranging from roughly 0.19 to 27.4 ug, was extracted from sorted CD4+ and CD8+ cells. CD8+CD57+ expansion was defined as a frequency above the mean frequency observed in healthy subjects. Overall study outcomes, separate from this receptor: Nearly 30 CD8+ CDR3 sequences were found in both patients and controls but appeared to be highly expressed in patients and within the immunodominant clones of the patients. Between patients and healthy controls, no significant difference in CD8+ Simpson's diversity was found (P=0.060).

In this sample, this clonotype turned up a few times. Its antigen specificity is not known. The record has no base qualities; no much larger clone is one base away. Expansion of CD8+CD57+ cells had been shown by flow cytometry in the patients chosen for sequencing. Every patient had severe acquired aplastic anemia, diagnosed using the International Study of Aplastic Anemia and Agranulocytosis and Camitta criteria. No patient had received any therapy when blood was sampled. TCR repertoires of sorted CD4+ and CD8+ blood T cells from severe aplastic anemia patients and healthy subjects were deep-sequenced in the study. Patients were enrolled under clinicaltrials.gov protocols 00001620, 01623167, 00001397, 00071045, 00081523 and 00961064 in the USA. Ficoll-Paque density gradient centrifugation was used to isolate peripheral blood mononuclear cells. Before DNA extraction, CD4+ and CD8+ T cells were sorted by FACS or by magnetic beads.

From the germline V gene (reference sequence), CDR1 is DFQATT and CDR2 is SNEGSKA. The CDR3 goes from the cysteine to the phenylalanine over 15 residues. Just the 45-base CDR3 DNA is kept, in frame starting at base 1. V is pared back by 5 bases and J by 5 bases, with 16 bases lying between the germline termini. TCR beta VDJ combination and CDR3 sequence profiling used genomic DNA as the template. TCR repertoire sequencing was run on an Illumina HiSeq 2000. Regarding the original processing steps: Repertoire assessment relied on Simpson's diversity index, CDR3 size and DJ length profiles, and TRBV/TRBJ rearrangement plots. The most abundant DNA sequence in the deep sequencing data was taken as the immunodominant clone. CDR3 amino acid sequences were screened for sharing across subjects and compared with published repertoires and the VDJdb database. In-frame beta chains were kept once TCRdb had trimmed the public reads at Q25 with fastp and called clones with MiXCR. Every CDR3 protein is listed once, alongside the most common genes and DNA of its rows. These V and J calls are TCRdb output, not the study's own analysis. Within this sample are under 200,000 distinct CDR3 sequences, with around half of them counted one time only. Together, the top ten hold about 3% of the sample.

The sequence joins TRBV20-1 to TRBJ1-6, with no reliable assignment of the D segment. Material: sorted CD4+, CD8+, or CD8+CD57+ T cells (not recorded which) from PBMCs. The clonotype was recovered from a human donor with aplastic anemia. The CDR3 region reads CSAPLDTYNNSPLHF. The nucleotide sequence is given as TGCAGTGCTCCTCTAGACACCTACAATAATTCACCCCTCCACTTT.